The 2 T cell receptor beta chains listed next were all sequenced from one sample in a study of T cells in Graves' hyperthyroidism and ophthalmopathy. It was RNA transcripts that yielded the amplified TCR beta CDR3 regions. When the TCR CDR3 underwent first-round RT-PCR, the HTBI primer set was used. TCRdb called the multiplex PCR reads again in MiXCR, with one record for every CDR3 protein. The data hold some 320,000 distinct CDR3 sequences, with roughly an eighth observed a single time. Specimen: blood. The origin of the receptors is a woman aged 40-49 years with Graves' ophthalmopathy.

A few counts support this clonotype. A much bigger clone sits one base away, suggesting this may be a read error. The V call is TRBV7-9, the J call TRBJ2-7, with TRBD1 identical over 9 bases. This CDR3 is 13 amino acids long. Germline CDR1 and CDR2: SEHNR and FQNEAQ (reference sequence). The V gene end was trimmed by 5 bases and the J gene end by 1 base; junction bases not matched to a gene: 0. CDR3 amino acids: CASSGTGSYEQYF. In nucleotides, the CDR3 is TGTGCCAGCAGCGGGACAGGGTCCTACGAGCAGTACTTC.

There are many counts of this clonotype. The CDR3 region has the DNA TGTGCCAGCAGCCAAGATGGGGGGCGCAGAGGATACACCTTC. Protein: CASSQDGGRRGYTF. The chain combines TRBV3-1 with TRBJ1-2; the D gene is possibly TRBD1 (6 bases). Trimming pared 0 bases from V and 11 bases from J, leaving 16 bases between. This CDR3 contains 14 residues. Germline CDR1 and CDR2: LGHDT and YNNKEL (reference sequence).